The clone carrying this T cell receptor (beta chain) showed up just a few times. The data are from a study of T-cell reconstitution after alpha-beta-depleted transplantation in children. The CDR3 loop spans 16 amino acids. V was shortened by 5 bases and J by 7 bases, with 21 bases between the two germline ends. CDR1 and CDR2 (germline): MDHEN, SYDVKM. Unique molecular identifiers were incorporated into the prepared TCRbeta library. TCRdb re-derived calls from the PCR reads in MiXCR, one entry per CDR3 protein. In the table there are more than 550,000 distinct CDR3 sequences, roughly 10% of which are singletons.

The chain joins TRBV28 to TRBJ1-5; D may be TRBD1 (5 bases). Sequencing used PBMCs from the stem cell graft donor, obtained from the stem cell graft. This TCR was sampled from a human donor who donated a stem cell graft to a child with acute myeloid leukemia. The CDR3 loop is CASSVVMFTGAQPQHF. The CDR3, as DNA: TGTGCCAGCAGTGTGGTGATGTTTACAGGCGCCCAGCCCCAGCATTTT.